This T cell receptor (beta chain) is drawn from a study of CD8+CD57+ T cells in acquired aplastic anemia (dated by TCRdb to the late 2010s). General notes on the study: Extracted DNA from sorted CD4+ and CD8+ cells averaged approximately 3 ug, ranging from about 0.19 to 30 ug. A CD8+CD57+ expansion meant a frequency higher than the mean frequency seen in healthy subjects. Broader findings and caveats from the paper: No significant difference in CD8+ Simpson's diversity was found between patients and healthy controls (P=0.060). Roughly 29 CD8+ CDR3 sequences were shared between patients and controls but appeared highly expressed in patients and within their immunodominant clones.

This clonotype was seen only once. The antigen it binds to is not known. Its ends do not fully match the called genes, so a read error is possible. Patients chosen for sequencing had shown expansion of CD8+CD57+ cells by flow cytometry. Every patient had severe acquired aplastic anemia, diagnosed using the International Study of Aplastic Anemia and Agranulocytosis and Camitta criteria. Patients had received no therapy at the time of blood sampling. TCR repertoires of sorted CD4+ and CD8+ blood T cells from severe aplastic anemia patients and healthy subjects were deep-sequenced in the study. Patients were enrolled in the USA under clinicaltrials.gov protocols 00001620, 01623167, 00001397, 00071045, 00081523 and 00961064. Ficoll-Paque density gradient centrifugation was used to isolate peripheral blood mononuclear cells. Before DNA was extracted, CD4+ and CD8+ T cells were sorted using either FACS or magnetic beads.

CDR1 and CDR2 were assigned from the germline V gene (reference sequence) as SEHNR and FQNEAQ. The CDR3 goes from the cysteine to the phenylalanine over 14 residues. Only the CDR3 region is kept as DNA, spanning 42 bases read in frame from base 1. TCR beta VDJ combination and CDR3 sequence profiling used genomic DNA as the template. TCR repertoire sequencing was run on an Illumina HiSeq 2000. The authors' analysis ran thus. Repertoires were assessed using TRBV/TRBJ rearrangement plots, CDR3 size and DJ length profiles, and Simpson's diversity index. Whichever DNA sequence was most abundant in the deep sequencing data was defined as the immunodominant clone. CDR3 amino acid sequences were screened for sharing across subjects and compared with published repertoires and the VDJdb database. Using fastp trimming at Q25 and MiXCR clonotype assembly, TCRdb reanalyzed the public sequencing data and kept in-frame beta chains. All rows with the same CDR3 protein become a single entry with the most common DNA and genes. These V and J calls rely on TCRdb rather than the paper's analysis. Recorded for this sample are approximately 260,000 distinct CDR3 sequences; less than 85% of them occurred a single time. Of the sample, 42% is held by the ten largest clones.

The source of this sequence is a human donor with aplastic anemia. The chain is made from TRBV7-9 and TRBJ2-3; TRBD2 could be the D gene, as 5 bases match. The sample taken for sequencing was sorted CD4+, CD8+, or CD8+CD57+ T cells (not recorded which) from PBMCs. CDR3 region: CASSSPGGPDTKYF. The DNA sequence reads TGTGCCAGCAGCTCACCGGGCGGGCCCGATACGAAGTATTTT.